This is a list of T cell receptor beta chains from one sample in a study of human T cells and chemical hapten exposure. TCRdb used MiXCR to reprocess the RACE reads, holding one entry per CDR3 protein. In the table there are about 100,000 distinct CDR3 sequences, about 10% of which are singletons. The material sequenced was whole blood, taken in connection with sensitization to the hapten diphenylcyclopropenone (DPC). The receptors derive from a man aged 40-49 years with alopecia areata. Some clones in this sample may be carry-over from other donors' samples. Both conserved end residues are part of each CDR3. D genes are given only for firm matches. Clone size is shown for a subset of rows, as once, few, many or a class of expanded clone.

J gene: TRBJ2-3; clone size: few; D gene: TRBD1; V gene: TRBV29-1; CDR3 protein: CSVETGGTDTQYF; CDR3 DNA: TGCAGCGTTGAAACAGGGGGTACAGATACGCAGTATTTT
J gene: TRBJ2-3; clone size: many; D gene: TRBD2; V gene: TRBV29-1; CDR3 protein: CSEIRTSGTDTQYF; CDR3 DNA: TGCAGTGAAATTCGGACTAGCGGCACAGATACGCAGTATTTT
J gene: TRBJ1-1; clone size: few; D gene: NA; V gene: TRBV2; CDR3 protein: CASTQLELNTEAFF; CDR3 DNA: TGTGCCAGCACCCAGCTCGAGCTTAACACTGAAGCTTTCTTT
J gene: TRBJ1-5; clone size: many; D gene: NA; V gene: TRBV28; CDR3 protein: CASNFGQSSNQPQHF; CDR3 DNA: TGTGCCAGCAATTTCGGACAGTCTAGCAATCAGCCCCAGCATTTT
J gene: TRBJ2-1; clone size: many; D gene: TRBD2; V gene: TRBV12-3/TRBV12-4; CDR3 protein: CASAPLPGGEFF; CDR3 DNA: TGTGCCAGCGCACCCTTGCCGGGAGGGGAGTTCTTC
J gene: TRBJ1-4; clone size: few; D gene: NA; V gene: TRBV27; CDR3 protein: CASSDGATNEKLFF; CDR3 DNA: TGTGCCAGCAGCGACGGTGCAACTAATGAAAAACTGTTTTTT
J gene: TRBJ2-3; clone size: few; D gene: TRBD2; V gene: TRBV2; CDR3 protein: CACLQLARDYDSTDTQYF; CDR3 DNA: TGTGCCTGCCTCCAACTAGCGCGGGATTATGATAGCACAGATACGCAGTATTTT
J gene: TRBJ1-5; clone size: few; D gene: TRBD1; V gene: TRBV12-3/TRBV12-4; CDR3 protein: CASSPGTANQPQHF; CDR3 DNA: TGTGCCAGCAGTCCCGGGACAGCTAATCAGCCCCAGCATTTT
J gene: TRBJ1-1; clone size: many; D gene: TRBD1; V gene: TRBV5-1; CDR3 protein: CASSLAVGQLNTEAFF; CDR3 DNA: TGCGCCAGCAGCTTGGCTGTGGGACAGTTAAACACTGAAGCTTTCTTT
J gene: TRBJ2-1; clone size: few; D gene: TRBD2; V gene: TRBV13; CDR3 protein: CASTTGGLAGGKSYNEQFF; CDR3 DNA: TGTGCCAGCACCACCGGGGGACTAGCGGGAGGGAAAAGCTACAATGAGCAGTTCTTC
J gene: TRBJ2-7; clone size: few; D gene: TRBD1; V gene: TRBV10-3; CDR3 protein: CAISESPGQPYEQYF; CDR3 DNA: TGTGCCATCAGTGAGTCACCGGGACAGCCCTACGAGCAGTACTTC
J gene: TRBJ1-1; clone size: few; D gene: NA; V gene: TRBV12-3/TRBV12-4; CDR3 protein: CASSFAGRTNTEAFF; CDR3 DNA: TGTGCCAGCAGTTTCGCGGGACGGACAAACACTGAAGCTTTCTTT
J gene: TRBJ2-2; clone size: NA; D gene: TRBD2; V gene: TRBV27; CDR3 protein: CASLPIAGGDTGELFF; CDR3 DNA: TGTGCCAGCCTACCTATAGCGGGAGGCGACACCGGGGAGCTGTTTTTT
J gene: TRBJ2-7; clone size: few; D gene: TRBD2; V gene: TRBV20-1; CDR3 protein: CSARDRGGTYEQYF; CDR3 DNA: TGCAGTGCTAGAGATCGGGGGGGGACCTACGAGCAGTACTTC
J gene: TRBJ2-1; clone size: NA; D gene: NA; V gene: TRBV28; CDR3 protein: CASNYPGPNEQFF; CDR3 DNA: TGTGCCAGCAATTACCCCGGCCCGAATGAGCAGTTCTTC
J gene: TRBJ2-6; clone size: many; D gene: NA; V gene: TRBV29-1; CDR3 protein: CSVSGQGRTGANVLTF; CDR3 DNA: TGCAGCGTTTCCGGGCAGGGAAGAACTGGGGCCAACGTCCTGACTTTC
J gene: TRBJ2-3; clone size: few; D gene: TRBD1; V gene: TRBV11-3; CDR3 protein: CASSKGQTGRATDTQYF; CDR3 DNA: TGTGCCAGCAGCAAAGGGCAGACAGGGAGAGCCACAGATACGCAGTATTTT
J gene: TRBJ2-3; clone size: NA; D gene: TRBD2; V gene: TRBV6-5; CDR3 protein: CASSYSELAASTDTQYF; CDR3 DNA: TGTGCCAGCAGTTACTCGGAGCTAGCGGCTAGCACAGATACGCAGTATTTT
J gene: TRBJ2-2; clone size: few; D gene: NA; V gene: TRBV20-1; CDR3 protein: CSARAREVTGELFF; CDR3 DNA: TGCAGTGCTAGAGCGCGGGAAGTCACCGGGGAGCTGTTTTTT
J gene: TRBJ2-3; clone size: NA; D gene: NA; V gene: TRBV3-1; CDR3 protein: CASSQAGPRTDTQYF; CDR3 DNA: TGTGCCAGCAGCCAGGCGGGCCCTAGGACGGATACGCAGTATTTT
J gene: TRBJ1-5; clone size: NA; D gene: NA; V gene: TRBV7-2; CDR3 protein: CASSLEGSGNQPQHF; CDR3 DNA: TGTGCCAGCAGCTTAGAAGGTAGCGGCAATCAGCCCCAGCATTTT
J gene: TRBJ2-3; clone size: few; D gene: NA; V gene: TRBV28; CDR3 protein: CASSQGDSTDTQYF; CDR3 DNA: TGTGCCAGCAGCCAAGGGGATAGCACAGATACGCAGTATTTT